The source of this TCR beta chain is a study of T cell responses to AZD1222 COVID-19 vaccine. General study findings and limits: With two AZD1222 doses given, Spike-specific TCR breadth and depth both rose. Females outnumbered males among donors, who were mostly white British; clonal diversity was possibly underestimated.

Sequencing used immunoSEQ multiplex PCR; TCRdb keeps in-frame clones, though not all of them. In the table there are about 83,000 clones, 85% to 95% of which are singletons. Regarding this clone: Its antigen is as yet unknown.

Germline V CDR1 and CDR2: SGHTA, FQGNSA. CDR3 length: 15 residues. V dropped 5 bases and J dropped 0 bases, with 11 bases sitting between them. The starting material was peripheral blood, obtained 28 days after the second AZD1222 dose. This TCR was sampled from an adult who received the AZD1222 COVID-19 vaccine. The gene calls are TRBV7-2 and TRBJ1-3; D not certain. CDR3 DNA: TGTGCCAGCAGCCAGGACGGGAGCTCTGGAAACACCATATATTTT. This gives the protein CASSQDGSSGNTIYF. Full variable domain (outside the CDR3, taken from reference TRBV7-2 and TRBJ1-3): GAGVSQSPSNKVTEKGKDVELRCDPISGHTALYWYRQSLGQGLEFLIYFQGNSAPDKSGLPSDRFSAERTGGSVSTLTIQRTQQEDSAVYLCASSQDGSSGNTIYFGEGSWLTVV.